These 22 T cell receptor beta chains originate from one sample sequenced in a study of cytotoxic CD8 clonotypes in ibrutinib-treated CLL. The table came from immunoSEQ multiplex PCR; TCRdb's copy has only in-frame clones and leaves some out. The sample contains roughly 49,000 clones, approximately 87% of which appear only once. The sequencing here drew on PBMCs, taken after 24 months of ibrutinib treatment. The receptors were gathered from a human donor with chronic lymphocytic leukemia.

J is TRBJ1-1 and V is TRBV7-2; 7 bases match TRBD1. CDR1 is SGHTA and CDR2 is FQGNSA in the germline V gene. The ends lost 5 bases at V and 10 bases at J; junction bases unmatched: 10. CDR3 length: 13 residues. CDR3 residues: CASSPRQGPGAFF. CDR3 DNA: TGTGCCAGCAGCCCGCGACAGGGCCCGGGAGCTTTCTTT.

CDR3 coding DNA: TGTGCCACCGTGGAGGTTTTTGGCACTGAAGCTTTCTTT. Encoded protein: CATVEVFGTEAFF. V and J are TRBV6-5 and TRBJ1-1; no reliable D call. CDR3 length: 13 amino acids. Trimming took 10 bases from V and 4 from J, leaving 16 bases between them. Germline V lookup: CDR1 MNHEY, CDR2 SVGAGI.

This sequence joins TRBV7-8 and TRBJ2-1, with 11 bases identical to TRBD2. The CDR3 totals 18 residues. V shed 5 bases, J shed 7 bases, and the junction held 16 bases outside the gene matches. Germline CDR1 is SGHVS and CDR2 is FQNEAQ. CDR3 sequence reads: CASSPYNTSGSLRNEQFF. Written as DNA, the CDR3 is TGTGCCAGCAGCCCCTACAATACTAGCGGGAGTCTGAGGAATGAGCAGTTCTTC.

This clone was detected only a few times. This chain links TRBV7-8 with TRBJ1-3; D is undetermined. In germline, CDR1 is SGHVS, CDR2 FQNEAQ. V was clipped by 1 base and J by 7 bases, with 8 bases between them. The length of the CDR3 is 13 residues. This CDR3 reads CASSLGQQNTIYF. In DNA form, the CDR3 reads TGTGCCAGCAGCTTAGGTCAACAGAACACCATATATTTT.

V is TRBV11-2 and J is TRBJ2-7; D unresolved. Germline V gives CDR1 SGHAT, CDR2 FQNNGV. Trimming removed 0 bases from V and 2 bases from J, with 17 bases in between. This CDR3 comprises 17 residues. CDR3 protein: CASSLDLSYRSTYEQYF. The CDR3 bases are TGTGCCAGCAGCTTAGATCTCTCCTACCGATCAACCTACGAGCAGTACTTC.

CDR3 protein: CASSERPGLAGQETQYF. For the CDR3, the DNA is TGTGCCAGTAGTGAACGCCCTGGACTAGCGGGACAAGAGACCCAGTACTTC. The rearrangement links TRBV19 to TRBJ2-5; the match to TRBD2 covers 12 bases. This CDR3 contains 17 residues. After removal of 5 bases from V and 2 bases from J, the junction contained 9 bases not matched to a gene. Germline CDR1 is LNHDA and CDR2 is SQIVND (reference sequence).

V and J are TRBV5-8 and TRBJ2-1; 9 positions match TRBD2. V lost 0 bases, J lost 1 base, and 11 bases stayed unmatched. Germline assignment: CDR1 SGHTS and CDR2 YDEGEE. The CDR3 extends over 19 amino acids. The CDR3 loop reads CASSLAVAGVGLSYNEQFF. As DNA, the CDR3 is TGTGCCAGCAGCTTGGCGGTAGCGGGAGTTGGTTTGTCCTACAATGAGCAGTTCTTC.

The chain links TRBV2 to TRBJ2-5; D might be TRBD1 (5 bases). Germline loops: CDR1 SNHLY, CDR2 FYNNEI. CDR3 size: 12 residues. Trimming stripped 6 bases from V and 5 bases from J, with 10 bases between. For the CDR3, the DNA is TGTGCCAGCAGACGCTACAGGGAGACCCAGTACTTC. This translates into CASRRYRETQYF.

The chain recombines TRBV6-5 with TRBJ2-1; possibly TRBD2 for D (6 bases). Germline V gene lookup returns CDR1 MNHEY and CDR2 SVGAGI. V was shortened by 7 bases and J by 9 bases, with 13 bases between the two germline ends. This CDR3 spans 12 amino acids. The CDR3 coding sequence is TGTGCCAGCAAGGGAGGAGCCAGTGAGCAGTTCTTC. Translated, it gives CASKGGASEQFF.

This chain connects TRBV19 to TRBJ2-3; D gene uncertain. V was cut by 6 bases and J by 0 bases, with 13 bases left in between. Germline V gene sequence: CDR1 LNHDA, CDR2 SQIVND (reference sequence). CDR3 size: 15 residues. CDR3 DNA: TGTGCCAGTAGAGTGACAAGAGCTAGCACAGATACGCAGTATTTT. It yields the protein CASRVTRASTDTQYF.

The CDR3 region has the DNA TGTGCCTGGAGTTTAGCGGGAGGGACGTACGAGCAGTACTTC. This codes for CAWSLAGGTYEQYF. The rearrangement joins TRBV30 to TRBJ2-7; TRBD2 aligns across 11 bases. Germline CDR1 GTSNPN, CDR2 SVGIG (reference sequence). The trim removed 2 bases at V and 4 bases at J, leaving 4 bases unmatched. The CDR3 contains 14 residues. Together with reference TRBV30 and TRBJ2-7, the CDR3 gives the full variable domain: SQTIHQWPATLVQPVGSPLSLECTVEGTSNPNLYWYRQAAGRGLQLLFYSVGIGQISSEVPQNLSASRPQDRQFILSSKKLLLSDSGFYLCAWSLAGGTYEQYFGPGTRLTVT.

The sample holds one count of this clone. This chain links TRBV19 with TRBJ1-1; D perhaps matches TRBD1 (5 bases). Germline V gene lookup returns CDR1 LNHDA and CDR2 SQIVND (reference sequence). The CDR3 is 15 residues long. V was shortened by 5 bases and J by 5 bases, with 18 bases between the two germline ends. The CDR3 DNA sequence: TGTGCCAGTAGTGGGGTCCGGGGGGATTGGACTGAAGCTTTCTTT. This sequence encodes CASSGVRGDWTEAFF. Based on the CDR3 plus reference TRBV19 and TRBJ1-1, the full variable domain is DGGITQSPKYLFRKEGQNVTLSCEQNLNHDAMYWYRQDPGQGLRLIYYSQIVNDFQKGDIAEGYSVSREKKESFPLTVTSAQKNPTAFYLCASSGVRGDWTEAFFGQGTRLTVV.

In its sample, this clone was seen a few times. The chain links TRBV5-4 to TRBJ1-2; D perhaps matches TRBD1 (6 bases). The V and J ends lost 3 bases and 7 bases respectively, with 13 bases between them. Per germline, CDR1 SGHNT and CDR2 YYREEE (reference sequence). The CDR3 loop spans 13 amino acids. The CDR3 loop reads CASSSDRSGGYTF. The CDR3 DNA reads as TGTGCCAGCAGCTCTGACAGGTCGGGTGGCTACACCTTC.

The CDR3: CASSLDRLSDEQFF. In nucleotides, the CDR3 is TGTGCCAGCAGCTTAGATCGACTATCCGATGAGCAGTTCTTC. The J gene is TRBJ2-1, the V gene TRBV11-2, with D possibly TRBD2 on 5 matching bases. CDR1 and CDR2 from the germline V gene are SGHAT and FQNNGV. The CDR3 has 14 amino acids. V lost 0 bases to trimming and J lost 8 bases, with 11 bases between them.

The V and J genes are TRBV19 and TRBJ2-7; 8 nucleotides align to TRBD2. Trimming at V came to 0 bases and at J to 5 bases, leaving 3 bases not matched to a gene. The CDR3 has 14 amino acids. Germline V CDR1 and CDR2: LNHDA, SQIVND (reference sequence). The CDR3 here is CASSIEDGRDEQYF. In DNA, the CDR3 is TGTGCCAGTAGTATAGAGGACGGGAGGGACGAGCAGTACTTC.

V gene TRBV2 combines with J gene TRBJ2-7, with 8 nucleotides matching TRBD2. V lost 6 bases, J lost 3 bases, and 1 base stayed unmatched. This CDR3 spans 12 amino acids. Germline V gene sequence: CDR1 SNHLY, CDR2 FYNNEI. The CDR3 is CASSTSGYEQYF. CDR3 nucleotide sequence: TGTGCCAGCAGCACTAGCGGCTACGAGCAGTACTTC.

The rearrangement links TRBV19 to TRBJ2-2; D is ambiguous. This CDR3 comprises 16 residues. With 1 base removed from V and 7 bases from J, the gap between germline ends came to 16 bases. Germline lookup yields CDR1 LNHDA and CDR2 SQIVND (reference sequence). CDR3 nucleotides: TGTGCCAGTAGTATAGTTCGAATAACAAGGATCGGGGAGCTGTTTTTT. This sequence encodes CASSIVRITRIGELFF. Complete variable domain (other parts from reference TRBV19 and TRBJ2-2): DGGITQSPKYLFRKEGQNVTLSCEQNLNHDAMYWYRQDPGQGLRLIYYSQIVNDFQKGDIAEGYSVSREKKESFPLTVTSAQKNPTAFYLCASSIVRITRIGELFFGEGSRLTVL.

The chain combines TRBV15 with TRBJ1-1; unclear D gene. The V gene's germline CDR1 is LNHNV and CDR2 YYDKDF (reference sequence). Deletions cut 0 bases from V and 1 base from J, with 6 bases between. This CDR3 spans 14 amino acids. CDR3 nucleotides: TGTGCCACCAGCAGAGAGATTGGGAACACTGAAGCTTTCTTT. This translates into CATSREIGNTEAFF.

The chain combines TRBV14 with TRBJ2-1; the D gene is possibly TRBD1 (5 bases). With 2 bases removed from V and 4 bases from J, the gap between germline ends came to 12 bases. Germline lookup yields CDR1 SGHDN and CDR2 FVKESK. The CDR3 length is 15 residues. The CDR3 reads CASSQRQGTYNEQFF. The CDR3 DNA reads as TGTGCCAGCAGCCAAAGGCAGGGAACGTACAATGAGCAGTTCTTC.

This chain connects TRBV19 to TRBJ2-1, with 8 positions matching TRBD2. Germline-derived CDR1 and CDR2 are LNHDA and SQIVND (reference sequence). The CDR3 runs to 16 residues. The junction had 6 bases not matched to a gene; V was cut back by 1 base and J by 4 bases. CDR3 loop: CASSIGKRGRYNEQFF. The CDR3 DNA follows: TGTGCCAGTAGTATAGGAAAGCGGGGGCGTTACAATGAGCAGTTCTTC.

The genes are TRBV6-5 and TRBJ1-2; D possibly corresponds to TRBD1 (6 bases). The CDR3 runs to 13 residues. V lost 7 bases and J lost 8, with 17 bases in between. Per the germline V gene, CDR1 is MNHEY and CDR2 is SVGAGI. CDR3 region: CASKFLRGGGYTF. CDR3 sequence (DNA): TGTGCCAGCAAATTTCTCAGGGGAGGCGGCTACACCTTC.

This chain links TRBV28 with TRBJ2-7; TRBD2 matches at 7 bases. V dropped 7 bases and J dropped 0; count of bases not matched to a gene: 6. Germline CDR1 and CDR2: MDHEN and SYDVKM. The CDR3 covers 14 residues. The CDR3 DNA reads TGTGCCAGCAACCCCCGGGGGGTCTCCTACGAGCAGTACTTC. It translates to CASNPRGVSYEQYF.